The rows below give T cell receptor beta chains drawn from one sample of a study of tumor and adjacent non-tumor tissue in lung cancer. From the multiplex PCR reads, TCRdb called clonotypes with MiXCR, one entry per CDR3 protein. The data show under 150,000 distinct CDR3 sequences, about 71% seen once. Sequenced material: lung tumor tissue. The receptor source for this set is a man between 60 and 75 years old with small cell lung cancer. Both conserved end residues are trimmed from each CDR3.

TRBV12-3/TRBV12-4	TRBJ1-6	ASSLADSPLH
TRBV11-3	TRBJ2-1	ASGLGCLSGPPYNEQF
TRBV11-2	TRBJ1-1	ASSLGFRGNAEAF
TRBV6-6	TRBJ2-3	ASRSSNTYTQY
TRBV28	TRBJ2-5	ASSEAGAGQETQY
TRBV12-5	TRBJ2-1	ASGWGRPNEQF
TRBV11-2	TRBJ2-3	ARTGTSGSSTDTQY
TRBV6-5	TRBJ1-1	ASSSRVAEAF
TRBV11-1	TRBJ2-2	AISSPDRVDTGDLF
TRBV11-3	TRBJ1-1	ASMKEGGTEAF
TRBV21-1	TRBJ2-4	ASMKTRGRIK
TRBV7-9	TRBJ1-1	ASSWGRASWNTEAF
TRBV28	TRBJ1-2	AIVDRVYGYT
TRBV6-5	TRBJ2-3	TSSYSRRGGPAGTDTQY
TRBV11-3	TRBJ2-3	ASTFPAAGTQY
TRBV6-6	TRBJ2-2	ASGGWSSNTGELF
TRBV12-5	TRBJ2-7	ASGLGLPYEQY
TRBV10-3	TRBJ1-5	AIAGGRNQPQH
TRBV5-5	TRBJ2-3	ASRFTSVSTDTQY
TRBV29-1	TRBJ2-1	STTDCGGSYNEQF
TRBV12-3/TRBV12-4	TRBJ2-1	ATNPLAGDLYNELF
TRBV6-1	TRBJ1-3	ASSVRSGNTIY
TRBV4-1	TRBJ2-2	ASSQRQWGTGELF
TRBV11-3	TRBJ2-7	VSGTLYSYGQY
TRBV7-9	TRBJ2-7	ASSLVLAGSSIEQY
TRBV5-1	TRBJ1-5	ASSLQLGRINQPQH
TRBV29-1	TRBJ2-3	SVETEGRLTDTQY
TRBV6-2/TRBV6-3	TRBJ2-7	ASSYSGSYTLEQY
TRBV14	TRBJ1-1	ASSPPTAVAF
TRBV4-1	TRBJ2-1	ASSRPGLAGGRNEQF
TRBV29-1	TRBJ2-1	SVVGITGFNEQF
TRBV29-1	TRBJ2-5	STSLGGAQETQY
TRBV20-1	TRBJ1-2	SASNRAERGYT
TRBV4-1	TRBJ1-2	ASSQDRNRVGYT
TRBV11-2	TRBJ2-5	VSSWCLGETQY